This T cell receptor beta chain was retrieved from a study of shared clonotypes between healthy human individuals. This CDR3 spans 13 amino acids. The germline V gene has CDR1 SGHDN and CDR2 FVKESK. The ends were cut back, 4 bases at V and 2 bases at J, with 9 bases in the middle. Naive CD8 cells, CD45RO-negative and positively selected for CCR7, excluded terminally differentiated effector memory CD45RA+ cells. Some clones are missing from TCRdb's copy, which holds only in-frame ones; the method was immunoSEQ multiplex PCR. The table shows around 2.1 million clones, with 85% to 95% occurring only once.

This clonotype was sampled from a man between 18 and 29 years old in good health. Some clones in this sample may be carry-over from other donors' samples. The chain joins TRBV14 to TRBJ2-7, with D unclear. What was sequenced was naive CD8+ T cells from PBMCs. In DNA, the CDR3 is TGTGCCAGCAGCCCGTTTAGGGCCTACGAGCAGTACTTC. Amino acid sequence: CASSPFRAYEQYF. The full variable domain, completed using reference TRBV14 and TRBJ2-7, is EAGVTQFPSHSVIEKGQTVTLRCDPISGHDNLYWYRRVMGKEIKFLLHFVKESKQDESGMPNNRFLAERTGGTYSTLKVQPAELEDSGVYFCASSPFRAYEQYFGPGTRLTVT.